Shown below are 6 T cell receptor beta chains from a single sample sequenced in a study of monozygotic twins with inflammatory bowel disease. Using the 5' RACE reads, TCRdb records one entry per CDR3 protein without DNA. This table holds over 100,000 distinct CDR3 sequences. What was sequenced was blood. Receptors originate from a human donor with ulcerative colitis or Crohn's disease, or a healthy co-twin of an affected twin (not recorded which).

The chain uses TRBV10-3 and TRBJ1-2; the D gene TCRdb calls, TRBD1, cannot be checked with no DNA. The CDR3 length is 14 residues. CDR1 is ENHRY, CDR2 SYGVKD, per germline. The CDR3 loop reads CAIRPGQGDYGYTF.

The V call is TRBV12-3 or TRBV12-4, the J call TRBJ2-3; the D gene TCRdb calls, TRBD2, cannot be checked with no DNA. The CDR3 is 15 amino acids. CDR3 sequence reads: CASSLDGGGADTQYF.

CDR3 residues: CASSSTLGQTENQPQHF. This chain connects TRBV6-2 or TRBV6-3 to TRBJ1-5; the D gene TCRdb calls, TRBD1, cannot be checked with no DNA. This CDR3 is 17 amino acids long. Germline assignment: CDR1 MNHEY and CDR2 SVGEGT.

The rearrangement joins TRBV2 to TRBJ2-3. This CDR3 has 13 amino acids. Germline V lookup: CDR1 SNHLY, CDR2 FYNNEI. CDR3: CASSENHSDTQYF.

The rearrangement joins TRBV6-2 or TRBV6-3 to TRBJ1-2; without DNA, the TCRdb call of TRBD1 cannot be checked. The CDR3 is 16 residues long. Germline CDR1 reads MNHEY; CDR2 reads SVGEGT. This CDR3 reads CASSGTAILLNYGYTF.

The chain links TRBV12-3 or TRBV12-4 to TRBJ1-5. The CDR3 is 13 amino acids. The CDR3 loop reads CASSPLGTAAQHF.